This T cell receptor beta chain is from a study of blood T cell repertoires in COVID-19. Overall study context: The study drew acute and convalescent COVID-19 samples from the United States, Italy and Spain. The cDNA or gDNA used as material had been derived from T cells, B-cell-depleted T cells, or PBMCs.

Some clones are missing from TCRdb's copy, which holds only in-frame ones; the method was immunoSEQ multiplex PCR. The repertoire holds 300,000 to 500,000 clones, around nine tenths seen once, with approximately 1% in the top ten. The CDR3 consists of 15 residues. V lost 1 base to trimming and J lost 2 bases, with 9 bases between them. Germline CDR1 and CDR2: SGHTA and FQGNSA. In its sample, this clone was seen once. The sample comprised PBMCs or T cells enriched from blood (not recorded which). This TCR was sampled from a woman in her thirties with acute COVID-19. The rearrangement joins TRBV7-2 to TRBJ2-1; a possible D gene is TRBD2 (6 bases). For the CDR3, the DNA is TGTGCCAGCAGCTTAGGTGGCGGGGCCTACAATGAGCAGTTCTTC. This encodes CASSLGGGAYNEQFF.